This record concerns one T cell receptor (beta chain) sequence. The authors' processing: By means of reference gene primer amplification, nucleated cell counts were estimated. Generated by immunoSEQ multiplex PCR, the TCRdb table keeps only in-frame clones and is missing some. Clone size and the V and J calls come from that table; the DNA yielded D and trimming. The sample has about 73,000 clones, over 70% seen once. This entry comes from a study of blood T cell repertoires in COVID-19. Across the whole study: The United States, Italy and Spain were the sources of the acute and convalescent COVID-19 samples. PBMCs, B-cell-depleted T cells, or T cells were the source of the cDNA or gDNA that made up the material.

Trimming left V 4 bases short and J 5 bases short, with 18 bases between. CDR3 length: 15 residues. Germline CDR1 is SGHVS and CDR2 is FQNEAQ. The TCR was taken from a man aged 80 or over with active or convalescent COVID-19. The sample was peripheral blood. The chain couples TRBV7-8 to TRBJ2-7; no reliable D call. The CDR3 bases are TGTGCCAGCAGCTCCCGTCGACTGGTACACGACGAGCAGTACTTC. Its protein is CASSSRRLVHDEQYF.